The clone carrying this TCR beta chain was detected ten times or more. Its antigen is not known. Patients having uncontrolled infection, another autoimmune disease, pregnancy or lactation were not included. Diagnoses used clinical symptoms, serum thyroxine and TRAb, thyroid ultrasound and orbital computed tomography. From RNA transcripts, TCR beta CDR3 regions were amplified. During a first-round RT-PCR of the TCR CDR3, the HTBI primer set was used. TCRdb processed the multiplex PCR reads anew with MiXCR; each CDR3 protein has one entry. This sample carries roughly 300,000 distinct CDR3 sequences, around a quarter of them seen once, and the ten largest clones take approximately 30%. This entry is derived from a study of T cells in Graves' hyperthyroidism and ophthalmopathy. Study results and caveats: Ophthalmopathy was told apart from stable hyperthyroidism by a 13 V-J model.

Per germline, CDR1 SGHAT and CDR2 FQDESV (reference sequence). The CDR3 is made up of 13 amino acids. The trim removed 3 bases at V and 7 bases at J, leaving 4 bases unmatched. This clonotype was obtained from a man aged 40-49 years with Graves' hyperthyroidism that later progressed to Graves' ophthalmopathy. The genes are TRBV11-1 and TRBJ1-1; TRBD1 agrees at 8 bases. Sequenced sample: blood. CDR3 sequence (DNA): TGTGCCAGCAGCTTTTGGACAGGGCTTGAAGCTTTCTTT. Translating gives CASSFWTGLEAFF.